These 22 T cell receptor beta chains were all obtained from the same sample, sequenced in a study of identical twins. Via MiXCR, TCRdb re-called the 5' RACE reads, giving one row per CDR3 protein. Among a few hundred thousand distinct CDR3 sequences listed, roughly 18% were seen once. The sample consisted of naive T cells sorted from blood. These receptors came from a man aged 50 or older in good health.

This clonotype was counted a few times. This sequence joins TRBV3-1 and TRBJ1-3; D call uncertain. V dropped 0 bases and J dropped 0 bases, with 6 bases sitting between them. Germline CDR1 is LGHDT and CDR2 is YNNKEL (reference sequence). CDR3 length: 15 residues. The CDR3 bases are TGTGCCAGCAGCCAAGATCGCATCTCTGGAAACACCATATATTTT. This sequence encodes CASSQDRISGNTIYF.

This clonotype has at least ten counts. The chain couples TRBV29-1 to TRBJ2-7, with 7 bases lining up with TRBD1. CDR3 length: 14 residues. Per germline, CDR1 SQVTM and CDR2 ANQGSEA. The V gene end was trimmed by 7 bases and the J gene end by 3 bases; junction bases not matched to a gene: 12. Here the CDR3 reads CSAKRTGRDYEQYF. CDR3 DNA: TGCAGCGCCAAACGGACAGGTCGGGACTACGAGCAGTACTTC.

The J gene is TRBJ1-4, the V gene TRBV3-1; D unresolved. This CDR3 has 12 residues. Trimming shortened V by 4 bases and J by 4 bases, and 4 bases separated the two germline ends. Per germline, CDR1 LGHDT and CDR2 YNNKEL (reference sequence). This chain's CDR3 is CASSRSNEKLFF. DNA for the CDR3: TGTGCCAGCAGCCGGAGTAATGAAAAACTGTTTTTT.

This clonotype was seen more than once but under ten times. The chain is built from TRBV5-5 and TRBJ2-5; 7 positions agree with TRBD2. In germline, CDR1 is SGHKS, CDR2 YYEKEE (reference sequence). The CDR3 length is 13 residues. V shed 4 bases and J 3 bases; nucleotides not matched to a gene: 3. As DNA, the CDR3 is TGTGCCAGCAGCCTCGGGACTAAAGAGACCCAGTACTTC. Amino acid sequence: CASSLGTKETQYF.

The chain links TRBV20-1 to TRBJ2-3; TRBD2 matches 10 bases. Germline values: CDR1 DFQATT, CDR2 SNEGSKA (reference sequence). The V gene end was trimmed by 7 bases and the J gene end by 2 bases; junction bases not matched to a gene: 9. CDR3 length: 15 residues. The DNA of the CDR3 is TGCAGTGGGTTCTTTAGCGGGGGGCCCACAGATACGCAGTATTTT. Protein: CSGFFSGGPTDTQYF.

This clonotype has a count of ten or more. J is TRBJ2-7 and V is TRBV12-3 or TRBV12-4; 10 nucleotides align to TRBD1. The CDR3 is made up of 15 amino acids. V lost 6 bases, J lost 0 bases, and 5 bases stayed unmatched. As DNA, the CDR3 is TGTGCCAGCAGCCCGGGACAGGGGCTCTCCTACGAGCAGTACTTC. This codes for CASSPGQGLSYEQYF.

This clonotype was picked up many times. The CDR3 coding sequence is TGTGCCAGCAGTTACTCGGGAGCGGGGGGGGGACGGGATGAGCAGTTCTTC. It is translated as CASSYSGAGGGRDEQFF. V usage is TRBV6-5 and J usage is TRBJ2-1, with TRBD2 identical over 10 bases. J gave up 8 bases and V 0 bases, and 10 bases lay outside the gene matches. The CDR3 runs to 17 residues. From germline, CDR1 is MNHEY and CDR2 SVGAGI.

The chain couples TRBV7-9 to TRBJ2-2; 7 bases line up with TRBD1. This CDR3 contains 15 residues. From germline, CDR1 is SEHNR and CDR2 FQNEAQ (reference sequence). J gave up 4 bases and V 6 bases, and 8 bases lay outside the gene matches. The CDR3 coding sequence is TGTGCCAGCAGACCGACAGGGTTGGGCACCGGGGAGCTGTTTTTT. It translates to CASRPTGLGTGELFF.

V and J are TRBV20-1 and TRBJ2-5; no clear D gene. This CDR3 is built from 11 residues. The ends were cut back, 4 bases at V and 5 bases at J, with 8 bases in the middle. Germline V gives CDR1 DFQATT, CDR2 SNEGSKA (reference sequence). The DNA of the CDR3 is TGCAGTGCTATAGAAAAGGAGACCCAGTACTTC. Encoded protein: CSAIEKETQYF.

The sample holds a few counts of this clonotype. V is TRBV12-3 or TRBV12-4 and J is TRBJ2-1; TRBD2 matches 11 bases. The ends lost 6 bases at V and 1 base at J; junction bases unmatched: 8. CDR3 length equals 17 residues. The CDR3 coding sequence is TGTGCCAGCAGCGGTTTAGCGGGAGGGGGGTCCTACAATGAGCAGTTCTTC. It translates to CASSGLAGGGSYNEQFF.

The rearrangement links TRBV20-1 to TRBJ2-1; 12 bases line up with TRBD2. Germline loops: CDR1 DFQATT, CDR2 SNEGSKA (reference sequence). V trimming: 0 bases; J trimming: 10 bases; junction bases outside the gene matches: 7. This CDR3 is built from 15 residues. The CDR3 loop is CSARDPSGGGLEQFF. CDR3 nucleotide sequence: TGCAGTGCTAGAGACCCTAGCGGGGGGGGATTAGAGCAGTTCTTC.

This clonotype was recorded a few times. This chain connects TRBV5-6 to TRBJ2-7; unclear D gene. V lost 2 bases and J 3 bases, leaving 18 bases between the germline ends. The V gene's germline CDR1 is SGHDT and CDR2 YYEEEE. The CDR3 runs to 16 residues. The CDR3 region is CASSFGPDGRLYEQYF. CDR3 nucleotide sequence: TGTGCCAGCAGCTTTGGCCCGGACGGTAGACTCTACGAGCAGTACTTC.

This clonotype occurred many times. The V call is TRBV29-1, the J call TRBJ2-2; the D gene is possibly TRBD1 (5 bases). V was shortened by 7 bases and J by 2 bases, with 14 bases between the two germline ends. This CDR3 is built from 14 residues. CDR1 and CDR2 from the germline V gene are SQVTM and ANQGSEA. CDR3 protein: CSARTGSNTGELFF. The CDR3 DNA reads TGCAGCGCCCGAACAGGATCCAACACCGGGGAGCTGTTTTTT.

This clonotype was picked up many times. V gene TRBV5-1 combines with J gene TRBJ2-5; D not certain. The CDR3 covers 14 residues. CDR1 and CDR2 (germline): SGHRS, YFSETQ. Trimming pared 0 bases from V and 0 bases from J, leaving 6 bases between. In DNA, the CDR3 is TGCGCCAGCAGCTTGGGAGCCTACCAAGAGACCCAGTACTTC. This translates into CASSLGAYQETQYF. Based on the CDR3 plus reference TRBV5-1 and TRBJ2-5, the full variable domain is KAGVTQTPRYLIKTRGQQVTLSCSPISGHRSVSWYQQTPGQGLQFLFEYFSETQRNKGNFPGRFSGRQFSNSRSEMNVSTLELGDSALYLCASSLGAYQETQYFGPGTRLLVL.

The chain is built from TRBV5-1 and TRBJ2-2; perhaps TRBD1 as D (6 bases). The CDR3 runs to 15 residues. The germline CDR1 and CDR2 sequences are SGHRS and YFSETQ. V was pared by 0 bases and J by 5 bases, with 11 bases between. CDR3 in amino acids: CASSLAGRGTGELFF. The CDR3, as DNA: TGCGCCAGCAGCTTGGCCGGCAGGGGTACCGGGGAGCTGTTTTTT.

The rearrangement uses TRBV6-5 and TRBJ2-3, with 7 bases matching TRBD2. This CDR3 region has 15 residues. Germline V gene data show CDR1 as MNHEY and CDR2 as SVGAGI. V shed 0 bases and J 6 bases; nucleotides not matched to a gene: 6. The CDR3 nucleotides are TGTGCCAGCAGTTACTCGACGGGGGGAAGGGATACGCAGTATTTT. It encodes CASSYSTGGRDTQYF.

This clonotype was observed a handful of times. The genes are TRBV4-3 and TRBJ2-7; D is undetermined. Germline V gene data show CDR1 as LGHNA and CDR2 as YSLEER. CDR3 length equals 15 residues. Trimming left V 0 bases short and J 2 bases short, with 11 bases between. In DNA form, the CDR3 reads TGCGCCAGCAGCCAAGAACCCTATAGAACCTACGAGCAGTACTTC. This encodes CASSQEPYRTYEQYF.

V is TRBV29-1 and J is TRBJ2-1; perhaps TRBD2 as D (6 bases). This CDR3 has 12 residues. V was trimmed by 4 bases and J by 5 bases, leaving 9 bases between them. CDR1 SQVTM and CDR2 ANQGSEA come from the germline V gene. CDR3 in DNA: TGCAGCGTTGTGGGACTGGACAATGAGCAGTTCTTC. Translation gives CSVVGLDNEQFF.

This clonotype was observed a handful of times. V usage is TRBV5-1 and J usage is TRBJ2-7, with 8 nucleotides matching TRBD1. V was clipped by 5 bases and J by 3 bases; unmatched bases: 10. This CDR3 spans 15 amino acids. The germline V gene has CDR1 SGHRS and CDR2 YFSETQ. CDR3 in DNA: TGCGCCAGCAGTTTATTCGCGGGACAGGACTACGAGCAGTACTTC. Its translation is CASSLFAGQDYEQYF.

This clonotype was picked up many times. The chain couples TRBV27 to TRBJ2-7; no clear D gene. CDR3 length: 13 amino acids. Germline values: CDR1 MNHEY, CDR2 SMNVEV (reference sequence). V was shortened by 4 bases and J by 2 bases, with 9 bases between the two germline ends. The CDR3 loop reads CASSWPGAYEQYF. The CDR3 bases are TGTGCCAGCAGTTGGCCAGGAGCCTACGAGCAGTACTTC.

The table lists this clonotype with many counts. The chain employs TRBV12-3 or TRBV12-4 and TRBJ1-1; 8 bases agree with TRBD1. This CDR3 spans 15 amino acids. With 6 bases clipped from V and 4 bases from J, the junction kept 10 bases outside the gene matches. Here the CDR3 reads CASRFGQGGFTEAFF. DNA for the CDR3: TGTGCCAGCAGATTTGGACAGGGAGGTTTCACTGAAGCTTTCTTT.

This clonotype turned up a few times. The chain uses TRBV10-3 and TRBJ1-5; a weak D match, TRBD1 (6 bases). This CDR3 has 16 residues. Germline V gene sequence: CDR1 ENHRY, CDR2 SYGVKD. V lost 3 bases to trimming and J lost 4 bases, with 16 bases between them. CDR3 DNA: TGTGCCATCAGTGAAGGGGGGACCCGGATTAATCAGCCCCAGCATTTT. Translating gives CAISEGGTRINQPQHF.